The 20 T cell receptor beta chains below all came from one sample that was sequenced in a study of blood T cell repertoires in COVID-19. Libraries were prepared by immunoSEQ multiplex PCR; TCRdb keeps only in-frame clonotypes and omits some of them. The sample shows roughly 200,000 clones, 70% to 85% of them seen only once. The sequencing input was peripheral blood. These receptors were collected from a man between 45 and 60 years old who had recovered from COVID-19.

This chain joins TRBV7-8 and TRBJ2-3; D gene ambiguous. V lost 2 bases and J 4 bases, leaving 7 bases between the germline ends. This CDR3 has 13 amino acids. Germline V gives CDR1 SGHVS, CDR2 FQNEAQ. The CDR3 protein is CASSLYFADTQYF. CDR3 nucleotide sequence: TGTGCCAGCAGCTTATATTTTGCAGATACGCAGTATTTT.

This sequence joins TRBV7-9 and TRBJ2-4; weak D call: TRBD2 (6 bases). The CDR3 runs to 15 residues. CDR1 and CDR2 from the germline V gene are SEHNR and FQNEAQ (reference sequence). V lost 1 base and J 7 bases, leaving 14 bases between the germline ends. CDR3 in DNA: TGTGCCAGCAGCTTAGAGGCGGGATTATGGAACATTCAGTACTTC. The encoded protein is CASSLEAGLWNIQYF. Variable domain in full (rest from reference TRBV7-9 and TRBJ2-4): DTGVSQNPRHKITKRGQNVTFRCDPISEHNRLYWYRQTLGQGPEFLTYFQNEAQLEKSRLLSDRFSAERPKGSFSTLEIQRTEQGDSAMYLCASSLEAGLWNIQYFGAGTRLSVL.

Comments on this clone: A junction boundary mismatches the germline segment, possibly from a read error. The chain is built from TRBV5-4 and TRBJ2-1; D gene uncertain. The CDR3 length is 13 residues. CDR1 is SGHNT and CDR2 is YYREEE in the germline V gene (reference sequence). The CDR3 coding sequence is TGTGCCAGCACCTTGGACCCGGACAATGAGCAGTTCTTC. The encoded protein is CASTLDPDNEQFF.

The chain combines TRBV19 with TRBJ2-5, with a tentative D call TRBD1 (6 bases). From germline, CDR1 is LNHDA and CDR2 SQIVND (reference sequence). With 6 bases removed from V and 7 bases from J, the gap between germline ends came to 18 bases. The length of the CDR3 is 14 residues. For the CDR3, the DNA is TGTGCCAGTAGACAAGCTTACAGGGCCCCGACCCAGTACTTC. Protein product: CASRQAYRAPTQYF.

CDR3 DNA: TGTGCCATCAGTGAGCTGGCAGGGAACGAAGGGGAGCTGTTTTTT. Residues: CAISELAGNEGELFF. The chain joins TRBV10-3 to TRBJ2-2; the D gene is possibly TRBD1 (5 bases). The CDR3 has 15 residues. Germline CDR1 is ENHRY and CDR2 is SYGVKD. V gave up 2 bases and J gave up 8 bases, with 15 bases separating them.

This clone is a singleton in its sample. The rearrangement links TRBV7-9 to TRBJ2-7; TRBD1 aligns across 7 bases. V lost 5 bases to trimming and J lost 2 bases; unmatched junction nucleotides: 6. The CDR3 has 14 amino acids. In germline, CDR1 is SEHNR, CDR2 FQNEAQ (reference sequence). The CDR3 nucleotides read TGTGCCAGCAGCACTGGACAGGTAACCTACGAGCAGTACTTC. The encoded protein is CASSTGQVTYEQYF.

At least ten counts were recorded for this clone. The chain joins TRBV28 to TRBJ2-3; no definite D call. Deletions cut 1 base from V and 5 bases from J, with 4 bases between. The germline V gene encodes CDR1 MDHEN and CDR2 SYDVKM. This CDR3 is built from 12 residues. CDR3 DNA sequence: TGTGCCAGCAGTTTATCGTTAGATACGCAGTATTTT. Translating gives CASSLSLDTQYF.

The genes are TRBV7-2 and TRBJ2-7, with TRBD1 matching over 7 bases. Germline CDR1 SGHTA, CDR2 FQGNSA. V lost 6 bases and J lost 0; bases outside the gene matches: 8. The CDR3 contains 15 residues. CDR3 residues: CASRLRTGRSYEQYF. CDR3 coding DNA: TGTGCCAGCAGGTTAAGGACAGGACGCTCCTACGAGCAGTACTTC.

The sample holds a few counts of this clone. The chain uses TRBV12-3 or TRBV12-4 and TRBJ2-7; perhaps TRBD2 as D (6 bases). The CDR3 runs 13 residues. V was shortened by 6 bases and J by 5 bases, with 14 bases between the two germline ends. CDR3 DNA: TGTGCCAGCAGCCCCGGAGGGTACAACGAGCAGTACTTC. Its protein product is CASSPGGYNEQYF.

The CDR3 nucleotides read TGTGCCAGCAGCTTAGATGTTAGCGGGATCACAGATACGCAGTATTTT. Encoded protein: CASSLDVSGITDTQYF. The chain uses TRBV7-9 and TRBJ2-3; TRBD2 agrees at 8 bases. The length of the CDR3 is 16 residues. Germline V CDR1 and CDR2: SEHNR, FQNEAQ (reference sequence). Losses at the gene ends were 1 base for V and 2 bases for J; bases not matched to a gene: 5.

The V call is TRBV6-1, the J call TRBJ2-7; TRBD1 might be the D (5 bases). Per the germline V gene, CDR1 is MNHNS and CDR2 is SASEGT. The CDR3 spans 14 residues. The ends were cut back, 0 bases at V and 4 bases at J, with 10 bases in the middle. The DNA of the CDR3 is TGTGCCAGCAGTGAAGCGCTCCCAGGGTACGAGCAGTACTTC. Translated: CASSEALPGYEQYF.

The J gene is TRBJ2-7, the V gene TRBV29-1; tentative D call: TRBD2 (6 bases). The CDR3 runs to 12 residues. Germline values: CDR1 SQVTM, CDR2 ANQGSEA. With 2 bases removed from V and 6 bases from J, the gap between germline ends came to 11 bases. The CDR3 nucleotides read TGCAGCGTTGAACGGGGGAGTCGCGAGCAGTACTTC. Translating it yields CSVERGSREQYF.

The chain has TRBV5-1 and TRBJ2-2; 8 nucleotides agree with TRBD2. Trimming at V came to 3 bases and at J to 3 bases, leaving 4 bases not matched to a gene. Germline V gives CDR1 SGHRS, CDR2 YFSETQ. CDR3 length: 15 residues. The CDR3 spells CASSWTSPDTGELFF. The CDR3 region has the DNA TGCGCCAGCAGCTGGACTAGCCCGGACACCGGGGAGCTGTTTTTT.

This clone was detected a few times. This chain uses TRBV5-4 with TRBJ1-3, with 9 bases lining up with TRBD1. V shed 5 bases and J 4 bases; nucleotides not matched to a gene: 4. CDR3 length: 14 residues. Germline V gene data show CDR1 as SGHNT and CDR2 as YYREEE (reference sequence). The DNA for the CDR3 is TGTGCCAGCAGTTGGGACAGGGCAGGAAACACCATATATTTT. Translated: CASSWDRAGNTIYF. The full variable domain, completed using reference TRBV5-4 and TRBJ1-3, is ETGVTQSPTHLIKTRGQQVTLRCSSQSGHNTVSWYQQALGQGPQFIFQYYREEENGRGNFPPRFSGLQFPNYSSELNVNALELDDSALYLCASSWDRAGNTIYFGEGSWLTVV.

This clone has a single count. This chain connects TRBV6-1 to TRBJ1-2; possible D gene TRBD1, 5 bases. The V gene lost 0 bases and the J gene lost 11 bases, with 13 bases spanning the gap. The CDR3 covers 13 residues. CDR1 and CDR2 (germline): MNHNS, SASEGT. CDR3 sequence: CASSEAGPGWYTF. The CDR3, as DNA: TGTGCCAGCAGTGAAGCGGGTCCAGGGTGGTACACCTTC.

This clone occurred a few times. This sequence joins TRBV27 and TRBJ2-2; D unresolved. From germline, CDR1 is MNHEY and CDR2 SMNVEV (reference sequence). V was clipped by 5 bases and J by 2 bases, with 12 bases between them. CDR3 size: 15 residues. In DNA form, the CDR3 reads TGTGCCAGCAGTAGTTGGAGATTTAACACCGGGGAGCTGTTTTTT. Its protein is CASSSWRFNTGELFF.

A note on this clone: The sample holds other DNA sequences that translate to the same CDR3. V and J are TRBV7-8 and TRBJ2-5; TRBD1 might be the D (5 bases). Germline CDR1 reads SGHVS; CDR2 reads FQNEAQ. The CDR3 is 13 amino acids. The V end lost 1 base, the J end lost 2 bases, and 5 bases lay between the germline ends. CDR3 sequence: CASSLGQQETQYF. The CDR3 DNA follows: TGTGCCAGCAGCTTAGGACAGCAAGAGACCCAGTACTTC.

This clone has more than one count but fewer than ten. The chain has TRBV28 and TRBJ2-6, with 10 nucleotides matching TRBD1. CDR1 is MDHEN and CDR2 is SYDVKM in the germline V gene. The V segment lost 2 bases and the J segment 0 bases; nucleotides outside the gene matches: 4. The CDR3 is 18 amino acids. The CDR3 sequence is CASSLGTGVPSGANVLTF. Here the CDR3 DNA reads TGTGCCAGCAGTTTAGGGACAGGGGTTCCCTCTGGGGCCAACGTCCTGACTTTC.

The rearrangement joins TRBV9 to TRBJ1-1; TRBD1 might be the D (6 bases). V lost 6 bases and J lost 1, with 19 bases in between. Per the germline V gene, CDR1 is SGDLS and CDR2 is YYNGEE. The CDR3 runs 16 residues. The CDR3 DNA reads TGTGCCAGCACCGAACTTCACAGGGAATGGAACACTGAAGCTTTCTTT. As protein: CASTELHREWNTEAFF.

This sequence joins TRBV25-1 and TRBJ2-2; 12 bases are shared with TRBD1. Germline V gene sequence: CDR1 MGHDK, CDR2 SYGVNS. Trimming cost V 6 bases and J 6 bases; bases outside gene matches: 5. CDR3 length equals 15 residues. In DNA form, the CDR3 reads TGTGCCAGCAGCAAAGGGACAGGGGGCTCCGGGGAGCTGTTTTTT. Protein product: CASSKGTGGSGELFF.